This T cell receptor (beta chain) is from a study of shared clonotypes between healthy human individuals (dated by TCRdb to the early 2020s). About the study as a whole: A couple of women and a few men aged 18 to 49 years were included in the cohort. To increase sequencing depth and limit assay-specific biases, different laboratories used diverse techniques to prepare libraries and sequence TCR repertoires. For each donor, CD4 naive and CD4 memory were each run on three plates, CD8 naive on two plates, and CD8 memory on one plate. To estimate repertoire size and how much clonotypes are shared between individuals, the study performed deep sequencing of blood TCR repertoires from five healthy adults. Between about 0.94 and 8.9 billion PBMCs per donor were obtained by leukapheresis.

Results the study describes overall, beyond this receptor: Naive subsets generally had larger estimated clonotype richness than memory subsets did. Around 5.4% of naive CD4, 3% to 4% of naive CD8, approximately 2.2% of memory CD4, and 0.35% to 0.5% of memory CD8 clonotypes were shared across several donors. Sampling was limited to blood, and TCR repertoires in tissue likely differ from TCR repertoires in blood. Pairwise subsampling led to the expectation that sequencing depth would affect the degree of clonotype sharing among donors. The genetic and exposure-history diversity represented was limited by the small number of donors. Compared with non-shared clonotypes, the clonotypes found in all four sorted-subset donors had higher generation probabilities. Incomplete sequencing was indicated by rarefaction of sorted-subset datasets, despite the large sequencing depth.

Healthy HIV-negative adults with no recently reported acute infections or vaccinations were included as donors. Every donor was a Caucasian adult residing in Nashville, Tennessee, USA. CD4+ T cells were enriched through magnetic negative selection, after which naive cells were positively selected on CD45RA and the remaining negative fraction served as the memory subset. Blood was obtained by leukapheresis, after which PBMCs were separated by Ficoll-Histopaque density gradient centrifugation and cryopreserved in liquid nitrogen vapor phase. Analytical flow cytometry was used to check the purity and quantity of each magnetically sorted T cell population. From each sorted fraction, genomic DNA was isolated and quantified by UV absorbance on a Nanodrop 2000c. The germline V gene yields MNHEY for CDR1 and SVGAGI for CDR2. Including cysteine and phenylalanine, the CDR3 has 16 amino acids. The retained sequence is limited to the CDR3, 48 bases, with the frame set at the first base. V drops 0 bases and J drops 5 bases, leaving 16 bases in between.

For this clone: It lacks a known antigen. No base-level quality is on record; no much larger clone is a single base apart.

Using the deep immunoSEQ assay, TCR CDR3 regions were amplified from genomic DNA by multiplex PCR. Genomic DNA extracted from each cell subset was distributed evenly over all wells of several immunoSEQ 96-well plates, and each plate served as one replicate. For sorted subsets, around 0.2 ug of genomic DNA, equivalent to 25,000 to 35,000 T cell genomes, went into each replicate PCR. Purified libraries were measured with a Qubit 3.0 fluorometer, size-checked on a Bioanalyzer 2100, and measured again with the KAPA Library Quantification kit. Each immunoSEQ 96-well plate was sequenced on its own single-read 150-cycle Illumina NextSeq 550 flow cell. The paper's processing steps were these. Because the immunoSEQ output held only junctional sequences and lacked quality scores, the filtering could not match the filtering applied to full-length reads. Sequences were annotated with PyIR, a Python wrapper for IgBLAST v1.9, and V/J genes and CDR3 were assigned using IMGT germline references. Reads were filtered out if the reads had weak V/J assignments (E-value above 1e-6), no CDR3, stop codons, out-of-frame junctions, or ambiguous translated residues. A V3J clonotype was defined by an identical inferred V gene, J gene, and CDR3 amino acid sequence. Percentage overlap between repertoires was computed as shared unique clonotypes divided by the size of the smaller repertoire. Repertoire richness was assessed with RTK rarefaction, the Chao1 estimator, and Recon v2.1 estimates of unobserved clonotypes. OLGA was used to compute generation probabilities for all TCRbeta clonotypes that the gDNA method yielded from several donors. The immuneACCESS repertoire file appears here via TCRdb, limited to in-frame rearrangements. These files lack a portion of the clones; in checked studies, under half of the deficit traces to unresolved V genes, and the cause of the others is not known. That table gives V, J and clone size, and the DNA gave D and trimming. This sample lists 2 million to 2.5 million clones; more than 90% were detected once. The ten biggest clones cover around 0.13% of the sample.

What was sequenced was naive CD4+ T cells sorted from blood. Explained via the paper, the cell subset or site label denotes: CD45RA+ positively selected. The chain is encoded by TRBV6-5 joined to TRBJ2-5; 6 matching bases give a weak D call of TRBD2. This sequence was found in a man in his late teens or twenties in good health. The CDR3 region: CASSYSAGSGLETQYF. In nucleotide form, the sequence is TGTGCCAGCAGTTACTCGGCGGGAAGCGGTTTGGAGACCCAGTACTTC.